The following is a T cell receptor (beta chain) sequence with its context. The data are from a study of shared clonotypes between healthy human individuals. The overall study: The donor pool was made up of two women and three men aged 18 to 49.

V lost 4 bases, J lost 2 bases, and 5 bases stayed unmatched. The CDR3 runs to 14 residues. The germline V gene encodes CDR1 LNHDA and CDR2 SQIVND (reference sequence). Produced via immunoSEQ multiplex PCR; TCRdb's table is partial and in-frame only. The data show 2 million or so clones, over 85% seen once. Specimen: naive CD4+ T cells sorted from blood. The subset was: CD45RA+ positively selected. The clonotype originates from a man aged 18 to 29 in good health. This chain connects TRBV19 to TRBJ2-7; 7 bases line up with TRBD1. The CDR3 here is CASSKTGVTYEQYF. The CDR3, as DNA: TGTGCCAGTAGTAAAACAGGGGTAACCTACGAGCAGTACTTC.